This TCR beta chain was sequenced for a study of lymphopenia after photon versus proton radiotherapy. General study findings and limits: After the lymphocyte nadir, photon-treated repertoires showed oligoclonal expansion, especially of CD8+ Temra cells.

Assay: immunoSEQ multiplex PCR; the TCRdb copy retains only in-frame clones and omits some. This sample has 60,000 or so clones, with approximately 83% found just once. In the case of this clone: Its antigen is still unknown.

CDR1 PRHDT and CDR2 FYEKMQ come from the germline V gene (reference sequence). The CDR3 is 15 residues long. The V and J ends lost 2 bases and 7 bases, in that order; junction bases with no gene match: 4. This receptor was taken from a man aged 35-49 years with gastric cancer. The genes are TRBV13 and TRBJ2-1; 11 bases are shared with TRBD2. Sequenced material: peripheral blood, taken from a patient treated with photon-based radiotherapy. The CDR3 sequence is CASSLIAGGFNEQFF. The CDR3, as DNA: TGTGCCAGCAGCTTAATAGCGGGGGGGTTTAATGAGCAGTTCTTC.